Presented here are 27 T cell receptor beta chains from one specimen sequenced in a study of T-cell reconstitution after alpha-beta-depleted transplantation in children. Molecular barcoding with unique molecular identifiers was used for the TCRbeta library. Each CDR3 protein is one row after TCRdb ran MiXCR on the PCR reads. This table holds more than 200,000 distinct CDR3 sequences, around 9.7% found once. The sample was PBMCs from the stem cell graft donor, taken from the stem cell graft. All receptors derive from a human donor who donated a stem cell graft to a child with SCID.

This clonotype was observed at least ten times. The chain employs TRBV20-1 and TRBJ1-1, with no clear D. The CDR3 is made up of 13 amino acids. Germline loops: CDR1 DFQATT, CDR2 SNEGSKA (reference sequence). V was cut by 5 bases and J by 3 bases, with 13 bases left in between. The CDR3 is CSARKKGDTEAFF. The CDR3 nucleotides are TGCAGTGCTCGTAAAAAGGGTGACACTGAAGCTTTCTTT.

This clonotype came up many times. V gene TRBV10-2 combines with J gene TRBJ1-6; D is possibly TRBD1 (5 bases). Germline CDR1 WSHSY, CDR2 SAAADI. The CDR3 length is 14 residues. Trimming took off 7 bases at V and 2 bases at J, with 9 bases between the two ends. CDR3 sequence: CASTRQTYNSPLHF. CDR3 coding DNA: TGCGCCAGCACCAGACAGACCTATAATTCACCCCTCCACTTT.

In this sample, this clonotype turned up many times. The rearrangement links TRBV15 to TRBJ1-2; weak D call: TRBD1 (6 bases). The CDR3 contains 15 residues. Deletions cut 1 base from V and 3 bases from J, with 12 bases between. Germline V gene lookup returns CDR1 LNHNV and CDR2 YYDKDF (reference sequence). CDR3 in amino acids: CATSRGGGFDYGYTF. Written as DNA, the CDR3 is TGTGCCACCAGCAGAGGCGGGGGCTTTGACTATGGCTACACCTTC.

This clonotype was found many times. The gene calls are TRBV27 and TRBJ2-7, with D possibly called TRBD1 or TRBD2 (5 bases each). Looked up from germline, CDR1 is MNHEY and CDR2 is SMNVEV (reference sequence). This CDR3 is built from 16 residues. Deletions cut 5 bases from V and 0 bases from J, with 17 bases between. CDR3 residues: CASSTARGPSSYEQYF. The CDR3 DNA reads as TGTGCCAGCAGTACCGCCCGGGGCCCGAGCTCCTACGAGCAGTACTTC.

There are a few counts of this clonotype. The gene calls are TRBV5-1 and TRBJ2-1; D possibly matches TRBD1 or TRBD2 (5 bases each). There are 17 residues in the CDR3. Trimming stripped 4 bases from V and 8 bases from J, with 25 bases between. Germline CDR1 and CDR2: SGHRS and YFSETQ. The CDR3: CASSNREGEYPRDEQFF. In nucleotides, the CDR3 is TGCGCCAGCAGCAATCGGGAAGGGGAGTACCCTAGGGATGAGCAGTTCTTC.

The table lists this clonotype with many counts. The rearrangement uses TRBV20-1 and TRBJ1-5; maybe TRBD1 (6 bases). CDR3 length: 14 amino acids. V was trimmed by 3 bases and J by 2 bases, leaving 11 bases between them. Germline assignment: CDR1 DFQATT and CDR2 SNEGSKA (reference sequence). The CDR3 nucleotides read TGCAGTGCTAGTTGGGGGGCCGGCAATCAGCCCCAGCATTTT. Translated, it gives CSASWGAGNQPQHF.

This clonotype has a count of ten or more. This chain connects TRBV2 to TRBJ1-1; 7 bases align to TRBD1. After removal of 4 bases from V and 4 bases from J, the junction contained 0 bases not matched to a gene. Germline V gene data show CDR1 as SNHLY and CDR2 as FYNNEI. CDR3 length: 12 amino acids. The CDR3 bases are TGTGCCAGCAGTGGACAGGGCACTGAAGCTTTCTTT. It is translated as CASSGQGTEAFF.

The rearrangement links TRBV20-1 to TRBJ2-3; TRBD2 agrees at 8 bases. Trimming cost V 3 bases and J 6 bases; bases outside gene matches: 5. From germline, CDR1 is DFQATT and CDR2 SNEGSKA (reference sequence). This CDR3 comprises 13 residues. The CDR3 nucleotides are TGCAGTGCTAGCGGGGGGGGCGGGGATACGCAGTATTTT. Translating gives CSASGGGGDTQYF.

This chain joins TRBV7-2 and TRBJ1-3; D ambiguous. This CDR3 contains 15 residues. Trimming took off 4 bases at V and 6 bases at J, with 16 bases between the two ends. Germline assignment: CDR1 SGHTA and CDR2 FQGNSA. CDR3 protein: CASSSDGSTLNTIYF. CDR3 sequence (DNA): TGTGCCAGCAGCTCGGACGGGAGCACTTTAAACACCATATATTTT.

This clonotype has a count of ten or more. This chain uses TRBV20-1 with TRBJ2-1; TRBD2 agrees at 12 bases. The CDR3 totals 16 residues. Per the germline V gene, CDR1 is DFQATT and CDR2 is SNEGSKA (reference sequence). With 0 bases clipped from V and 4 bases from J, the junction kept 4 bases outside the gene matches. The CDR3 here is CSARDPLAGGYNEQFF. Written as DNA, the CDR3 is TGCAGTGCTAGAGATCCCCTAGCGGGGGGGTACAATGAGCAGTTCTTC.

In this sample, this clonotype turned up many times. The rearrangement uses TRBV12-3 or TRBV12-4 and TRBJ1-5; possibly TRBD1 for D (5 bases). Trimming left V 6 bases short and J 1 base short, with 13 bases between. The CDR3 totals 15 residues. Written as DNA, the CDR3 is TGTGCCAGCAGGGGACCGGGGCGGAGCAATCAGCCCCAGCATTTT. Translated, it gives CASRGPGRSNQPQHF.

This clonotype was observed many times. The rearrangement uses TRBV6-5 and TRBJ2-1; tentatively, D is TRBD2 (7 bases). CDR3 length: 16 residues. V was shortened by 6 bases and J by 0 bases, with 15 bases between the two germline ends. From germline, CDR1 is MNHEY and CDR2 SVGAGI. The CDR3: CASRREGGRSYNEQFF. In nucleotides, the CDR3 is TGTGCCAGCAGAAGGGAGGGGGGTCGCTCCTACAATGAGCAGTTCTTC.

This clonotype came up many times. The rearrangement links TRBV5-1 to TRBJ1-5; D remains ambiguous. Per germline, CDR1 SGHRS and CDR2 YFSETQ. Trimming pared 0 bases from V and 7 bases from J, leaving 14 bases between. The CDR3 has 15 amino acids. Here the CDR3 reads CASSLEGSNWQPQHF. CDR3 coding DNA: TGCGCCAGCAGCTTGGAAGGGAGCAACTGGCAGCCCCAGCATTTT.

This clonotype was counted ten times or more. This chain links TRBV10-2 with TRBJ1-5; no firm D call. Germline V lookup: CDR1 WSHSY, CDR2 SAAADI. The CDR3 extends over 15 amino acids. Trimming left V 3 bases short and J 7 bases short, with 16 bases between. CDR3 nucleotide sequence: TGCGCCAGCAGTGAAGAACAGCTCCGCGGGCAGCCCCAGCATTTT. Its translation: CASSEEQLRGQPQHF.

This clonotype was seen repeatedly, ten times or more. The V gene is TRBV20-1, the J gene TRBJ2-1, with D hard to call. This CDR3 contains 16 residues. V lost 0 bases and J 2 bases, leaving 14 bases between the germline ends. Germline V gives CDR1 DFQATT, CDR2 SNEGSKA (reference sequence). In DNA, the CDR3 is TGCAGTGCTAGAGATCGGAGAGGTTACACCTACAATGAGCAGTTCTTC. Amino acids: CSARDRRGYTYNEQFF.

The V gene is TRBV2, the J gene TRBJ2-7, with 10 bases lining up with TRBD1. This CDR3 is built from 14 residues. With 5 bases clipped from V and 4 bases from J, the junction kept 5 bases outside the gene matches. Germline loops: CDR1 SNHLY, CDR2 FYNNEI. CDR3 sequence (DNA): TGTGCCAGCAGTACGGGACAGGGGATTTACGAGCAGTACTTC. Encoded protein: CASSTGQGIYEQYF.

This clonotype occurred many times. The chain recombines TRBV6-1 with TRBJ1-1; D possibly corresponds to TRBD1 (6 bases). Looked up from germline, CDR1 is MNHNS and CDR2 is SASEGT. The CDR3 contains 14 residues. V lost 5 bases and J 0 bases, leaving 10 bases between the germline ends. In DNA form, the CDR3 reads TGTGCCAGCAGTCCCGGACAGATGAACACTGAAGCTTTCTTT. Translation: CASSPGQMNTEAFF.

The table lists this clonotype with many counts. The chain uses TRBV20-1 and TRBJ2-5, with a tentative D call TRBD1 (6 bases). The germline gives CDR1 DFQATT, CDR2 SNEGSKA (reference sequence). V was pared by 0 bases and J by 1 base, with 12 bases between. The CDR3 consists of 15 residues. CDR3 sequence reads: CSARDRTDIQETQYF. The CDR3 region has the DNA TGCAGTGCTAGAGACCGGACAGATATCCAAGAGACCCAGTACTTC.

The sample holds many counts of this clonotype. The J gene is TRBJ1-5, the V gene TRBV20-1, with D possibly TRBD1 on 6 matching bases. The V end lost 6 bases, the J end lost 3 bases, and 15 bases lay between the germline ends. The CDR3 consists of 14 residues. The germline gives CDR1 DFQATT, CDR2 SNEGSKA (reference sequence). The chain's CDR3 is CSARLGHFNQPQHF. CDR3 in DNA: TGCAGTGCCCGTTTGGGACATTTCAATCAGCCCCAGCATTTT.

This clonotype occurred many times. This chain links TRBV20-1 with TRBJ2-3; TRBD1 matches 9 bases. This CDR3 has 16 amino acids. V shed 0 bases and J 1 base; nucleotides not matched to a gene: 5. Looked up from germline, CDR1 is DFQATT and CDR2 is SNEGSKA (reference sequence). The DNA for the CDR3 is TGCAGTGCTAGAGACCTCCGGGACAGGGGCACAGATACGCAGTATTTT. Translated, it gives CSARDLRDRGTDTQYF.

Ten or more counts support this clonotype. The V gene is TRBV10-3, the J gene TRBJ2-7; tentative D call: TRBD2 (5 bases). V was cut by 6 bases and J by 0 bases, with 12 bases left in between. The CDR3 sequence is 14 residues long. CDR1 and CDR2 (germline): ENHRY, SYGVKD. CDR3 region: CAISPGKVSYEQYF. The CDR3, as DNA: TGTGCCATCAGCCCGGGGAAGGTCTCCTACGAGCAGTACTTC.

This clonotype was found many times. The rearrangement links TRBV7-9 to TRBJ2-7; TRBD1 might be the D (5 bases). This CDR3 has 14 residues. CDR1 SEHNR and CDR2 FQNEAQ come from the germline V gene (reference sequence). V lost 5 bases to trimming and J lost 2 bases, with 13 bases between them. The CDR3 is CASSRLGQAYEQYF. The CDR3 DNA follows: TGTGCCAGCAGCCGGCTGGGGCAAGCCTACGAGCAGTACTTC.

The chain carries TRBV15 and TRBJ1-2; D possibly corresponds to TRBD1 (6 bases). The CDR3 runs 13 residues. Germline lookup yields CDR1 LNHNV and CDR2 YYDKDF (reference sequence). Between the trimmed V and J ends, which lost 4 bases and 10 bases, there was a span of 16 bases. CDR3: CATSTRRTAAYTF. CDR3 bases: TGTGCCACCAGCACGAGACGGACAGCCGCCTACACCTTC. Full variable domain (remainder filled in from reference TRBV15 and TRBJ1-2): DAMVIQNPRYQVTQFGKPVTLSCSQTLNHNVMYWYQQKSSQAPKLLFHYYDKDFNNEADTPDNFQSRRPNTSFCFLDIRSPGLGDTAMYLCATSTRRTAAYTFGSGTRLTVV.

A note on this clonotype: This may arise from a read error, as a much more abundant clone is one base away. The chain is built from TRBV5-5 and TRBJ1-4; 7 positions match TRBD1. Germline V gene sequence: CDR1 SGHKS, CDR2 YYEKEE (reference sequence). The V and J ends lost 4 bases and 9 bases, in that order; junction bases with no gene match: 21. The length of the CDR3 is 18 residues. This chain's CDR3 is CASSTNRGAGIFNQKLFF. The DNA for the CDR3 is TGTGCCAGCAGCACCAACAGGGGAGCCGGTATTTTCAATCAAAAACTGTTTTTT.

The chain uses TRBV6-1 and TRBJ1-1; no reliable D call. The CDR3 is 16 residues long. V was trimmed by 7 bases and J by 6 bases, leaving 24 bases between them. CDR1 MNHNS and CDR2 SASEGT come from the germline V gene. The CDR3 spells CASTPIATLLKSEAFF. As DNA, the CDR3 is TGTGCCAGCACTCCCATCGCTACACTTTTAAAGTCTGAAGCTTTCTTT.

This sequence joins TRBV5-1 and TRBJ2-3; TRBD2 matches at 11 bases. The CDR3 is 16 residues long. Germline CDR1 reads SGHRS; CDR2 reads YFSETQ. V was clipped by 4 bases and J by 3 bases; unmatched bases: 7. CDR3 in amino acids: CASSPGTSGLTDTQYF. Here the CDR3 DNA reads TGCGCCAGCAGCCCCGGGACTAGCGGCTTGACAGATACGCAGTATTTT.

Ten or more counts support this clonotype. V and J are TRBV7-2 and TRBJ2-5; D is ambiguous. Trimming removed 4 bases from V and 5 bases from J, with 8 bases in between. This CDR3 comprises 12 residues. The germline V gene has CDR1 SGHTA and CDR2 FQGNSA. This chain's CDR3 is CASSSDSETQYF. Here the CDR3 DNA reads TGTGCCAGCAGCTCCGACTCGGAGACCCAGTACTTC. The full variable domain, rest sourced from reference TRBV7-2 and TRBJ2-5, is GAGVSQSPSNKVTEKGKDVELRCDPISGHTALYWYRQSLGQGLEFLIYFQGNSAPDKSGLPSDRFSAERTGGSVSTLTIQRTQQEDSAVYLCASSSDSETQYFGPGTRLLVL.